One sample yielded the 6 T cell receptor beta chains listed below, sequenced in a study of T cell clonality in common variable immunodeficiency. Assay: immunoSEQ multiplex PCR; the TCRdb copy retains only in-frame clones and omits some. This sample carries tens of thousands of clones, none of them present only once. The sequenced sample was peripheral blood mononuclear cells. These receptors originate from a person aged 18 to 70 in good health.

In the case of this clone: The CDR3 is cut off 3 residues early in the read; its end comes from the germline J gene. The chain carries TRBV6-1 and TRBJ2-1; D might be TRBD2 (7 bases). The germline CDR1 and CDR2 sequences are MNHNS and SASEGT. Trimming removed 1 base at V and 2 bases at J, with 18 bases between. This CDR3 contains 18 residues. CDR3 in amino acids: CASSEGGGREIAYNEQFF. The part of the CDR3 DNA that was read is TGTGCCAGCAGTGAAGGGGGGGGGCGAGAGATAGCCTACAATGAG.

This clone was counted at least ten times. One end of the junction does not line up with germline, which may come from a read error. This chain's CDR3 is CASSLELAGSTDTQYF. Partial CDR3 DNA: TGTGCTAGCAGCTTAGAACTAGCGGGAAGCACAGATACG. This sequence joins TRBV7-7 and TRBJ2-3; 10 nucleotides agree with TRBD2. The read comes to an end 3 residues before the CDR3 does, leaving the germline J gene to fill in the end. This CDR3 has 16 residues. CDR1 SSHAT and CDR2 FNYEAQ come from the germline V gene (reference sequence). Full variable domain (outside the CDR3, taken from reference TRBV7-7 and TRBJ2-3): GAGVSQSPRYKVTKRGQDVTLRCDPISSHATLYWYQQALGQGPEFLTYFNYEAQPDKSGLPSDRFSAERPEGSISTLTIQRTEQRDSAMYRCASSLELAGSTDTQYFGPGTRLTVL.

This clone was observed at least ten times. A read error may account for a junction end that differs from germline. The read terminates 3 residues before the CDR3 end, so the remaining end is supplied by the germline J gene. The chain employs TRBV4-2 and TRBJ2-2, with 7 bases fitting TRBD1. Germline V lookup: CDR1 LGHNA, CDR2 YNFKEQ. CDR3 length: 14 residues. The DNA read from the CDR3 is TGCGCCAGCAGGACAGGAATTAGCACCGGGGAG. This encodes CASRTGISTGE. The entire CDR3 is CASRTGISTGELFF.

This clone has at least ten counts. The read is 3 residues too short to cover the CDR3 end, so that end is filled in from the germline J gene. V usage is TRBV4-1 and J usage is TRBJ2-7, with 8 bases lining up with TRBD2. The CDR3 is 16 amino acids. V lost 0 bases and J lost 3; bases outside the gene matches: 7. Germline CDR1 and CDR2: MGHRA and YSYEKL. CDR3 bases read: TGCGCCAGCAGCCAAGAACCCAGCGGGGGAGTCTACGAG. Protein sequence: CASSQEPSGGVYE. The entire CDR3 is CASSQEPSGGVYEQYF.

There are many counts of this clone. The missing CDR3 end, 3 residues past where the read stops, is filled in from the germline J gene. The V gene is TRBV5-1, the J gene TRBJ1-2; a weak D match, TRBD1 (6 bases). Looked up from germline, CDR1 is SGHRS and CDR2 is YFSETQ. The CDR3 consists of 16 residues. V lost 0 bases and J 4 bases, leaving 16 bases between the germline ends. The CDR3 is CASSLAAGGVSYGYTF. The CDR3 bases that were read are TGCGCCAGCAGCTTGGCTGCGGGGGGCGTATCCTATGGC.

The sample holds many counts of this clone. The CDR3 extends 3 residues past the end of the read, so its final part is completed from the germline J gene. This chain joins TRBV7-8 and TRBJ2-3, with 7 bases matching TRBD2. The length of the CDR3 is 14 residues. The trim removed 10 bases at V and 2 bases at J, leaving 9 bases unmatched. The germline CDR1 and CDR2 sequences are SGHVS and FQNEAQ. CDR3 loop: CAIRLAPLTDTQYF. CDR3 DNA (partial): TGTGCCATCCGACTAGCTCCCCTCACAGATACG.